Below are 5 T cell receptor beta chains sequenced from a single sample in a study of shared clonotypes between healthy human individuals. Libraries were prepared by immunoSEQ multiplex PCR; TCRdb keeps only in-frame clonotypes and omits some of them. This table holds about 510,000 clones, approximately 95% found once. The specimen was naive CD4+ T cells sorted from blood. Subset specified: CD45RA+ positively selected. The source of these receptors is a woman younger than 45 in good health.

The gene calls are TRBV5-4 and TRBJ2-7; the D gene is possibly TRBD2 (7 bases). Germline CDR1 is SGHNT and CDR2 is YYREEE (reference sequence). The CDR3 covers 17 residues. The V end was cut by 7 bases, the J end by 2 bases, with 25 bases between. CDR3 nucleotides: TGTGCCAGCGGTCTACTTACAGGGAGGGATGTACCCTACGAGCAGTACTTC. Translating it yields CASGLLTGRDVPYEQYF.

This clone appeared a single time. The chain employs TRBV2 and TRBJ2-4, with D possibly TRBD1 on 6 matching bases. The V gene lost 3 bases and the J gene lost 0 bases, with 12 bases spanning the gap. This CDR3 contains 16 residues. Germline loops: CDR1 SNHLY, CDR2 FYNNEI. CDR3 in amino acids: CASSDRGVGAKNIQYF. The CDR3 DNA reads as TGTGCCAGCAGTGACAGGGGCGTGGGAGCCAAAAACATTCAGTACTTC.

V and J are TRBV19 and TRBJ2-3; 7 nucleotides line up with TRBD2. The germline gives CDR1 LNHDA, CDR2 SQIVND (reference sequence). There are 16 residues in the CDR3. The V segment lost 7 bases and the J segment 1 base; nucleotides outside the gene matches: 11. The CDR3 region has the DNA TGTGCCAGTAAACCCGTCGACGCGGGGGGCACAGATACGCAGTATTTT. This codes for CASKPVDAGGTDTQYF.

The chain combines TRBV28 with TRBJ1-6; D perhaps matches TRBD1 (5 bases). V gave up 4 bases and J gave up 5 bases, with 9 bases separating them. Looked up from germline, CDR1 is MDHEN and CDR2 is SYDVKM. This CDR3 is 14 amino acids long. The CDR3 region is CASSWGKNNSPLHF. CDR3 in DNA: TGTGCCAGCAGTTGGGGCAAAAATAATTCACCCCTCCACTTT.

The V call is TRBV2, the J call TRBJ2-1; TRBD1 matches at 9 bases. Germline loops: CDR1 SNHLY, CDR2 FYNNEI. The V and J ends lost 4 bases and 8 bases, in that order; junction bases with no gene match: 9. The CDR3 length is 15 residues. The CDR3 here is CASSGLDRGRDEQFF. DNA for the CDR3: TGTGCCAGCAGTGGGTTGGACAGGGGAAGGGATGAGCAGTTCTTC.